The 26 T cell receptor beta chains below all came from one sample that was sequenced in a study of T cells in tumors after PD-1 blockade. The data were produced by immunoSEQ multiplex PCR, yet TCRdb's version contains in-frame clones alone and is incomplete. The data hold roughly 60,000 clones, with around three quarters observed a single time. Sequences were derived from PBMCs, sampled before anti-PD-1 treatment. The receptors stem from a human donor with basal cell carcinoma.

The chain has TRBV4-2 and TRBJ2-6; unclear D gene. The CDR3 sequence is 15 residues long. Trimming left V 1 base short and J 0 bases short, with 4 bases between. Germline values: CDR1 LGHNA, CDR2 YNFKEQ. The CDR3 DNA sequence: TGTGCCAGCAGCCAAGGAAGCTCTGGGGCCAACGTCCTGACTTTC. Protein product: CASSQGSSGANVLTF.

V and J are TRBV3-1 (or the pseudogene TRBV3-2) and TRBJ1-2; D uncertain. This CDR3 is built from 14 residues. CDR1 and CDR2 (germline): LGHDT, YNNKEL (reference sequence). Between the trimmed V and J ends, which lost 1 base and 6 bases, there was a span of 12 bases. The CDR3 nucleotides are TGTGCCAGCAGCCAAGTAGTCCAGGCTCATGGCTACACCTTC. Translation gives CASSQVVQAHGYTF.

CDR3 sequence: CASSQYQRGGRETQYF. The CDR3 DNA is TGCGCCAGCAGCCAATACCAGCGGGGGGGGCGGGAGACCCAGTACTTC. This chain joins TRBV5-1 and TRBJ2-5; the match to TRBD2 covers 10 bases. V dropped 4 bases and J dropped 5; count of bases not matched to a gene: 11. Germline CDR1 SGHRS, CDR2 YFSETQ. This CDR3 spans 16 amino acids. Full variable domain (missing parts from reference TRBV5-1 and TRBJ2-5): KAGVTQTPRYLIKTRGQQVTLSCSPISGHRSVSWYQQTPGQGLQFLFEYFSETQRNKGNFPGRFSGRQFSNSRSEMNVSTLELGDSALYLCASSQYQRGGRETQYFGPGTRLLVL.

CDR3 in amino acids: CASSSRQGNSPLHF. The CDR3 DNA is TGTGCCAGCAGCTCAAGACAGGGAAATTCACCCCTCCACTTT. The J gene is TRBJ1-6, the V gene TRBV11-3; 7 bases map to TRBD1. Germline values: CDR1 SGHNT, CDR2 YENEEA. There are 14 residues in the CDR3. Trimming took 4 bases from V and 7 from J; bases not matched to a gene: 4.

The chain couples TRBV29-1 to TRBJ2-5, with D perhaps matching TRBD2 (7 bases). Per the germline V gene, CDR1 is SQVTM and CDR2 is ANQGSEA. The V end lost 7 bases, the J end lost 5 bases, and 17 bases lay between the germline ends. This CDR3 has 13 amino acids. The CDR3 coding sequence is TGCAGCGCCTACGGCAGGGGAGGGGAGACCCAGTACTTC. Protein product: CSAYGRGGETQYF. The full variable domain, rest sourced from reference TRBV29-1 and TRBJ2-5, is SAVISQKPSRDICQRGTSLTIQCQVDSQVTMMFWYRQQPGQSLTLIATANQGSEATYESGFVIDKFPISRPNLTFSTLTVSNMSPEDSSIYLCSAYGRGGETQYFGPGTRLLVL.

The CDR3 spells CASSYGGGLQTQYF. The DNA of the CDR3 is TGTGCCAGCAGTTACGGCGGGGGGTTGCAGACCCAGTACTTC. The chain combines TRBV6-5 with TRBJ2-5; 8 bases agree with TRBD2. Looked up from germline, CDR1 is MNHEY and CDR2 is SVGAGI. The V gene end was trimmed by 2 bases and the J gene end by 6 bases; junction bases not matched to a gene: 5. The CDR3 length is 14 residues.

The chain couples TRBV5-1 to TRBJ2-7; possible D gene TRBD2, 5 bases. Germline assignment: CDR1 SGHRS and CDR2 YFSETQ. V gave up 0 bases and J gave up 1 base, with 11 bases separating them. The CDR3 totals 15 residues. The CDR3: CASSLGVGKSYEQYF. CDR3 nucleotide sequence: TGCGCCAGCAGCTTGGGTGTCGGGAAATCCTACGAGCAGTACTTC. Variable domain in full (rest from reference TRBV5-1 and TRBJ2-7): KAGVTQTPRYLIKTRGQQVTLSCSPISGHRSVSWYQQTPGQGLQFLFEYFSETQRNKGNFPGRFSGRQFSNSRSEMNVSTLELGDSALYLCASSLGVGKSYEQYFGPGTRLTVT.

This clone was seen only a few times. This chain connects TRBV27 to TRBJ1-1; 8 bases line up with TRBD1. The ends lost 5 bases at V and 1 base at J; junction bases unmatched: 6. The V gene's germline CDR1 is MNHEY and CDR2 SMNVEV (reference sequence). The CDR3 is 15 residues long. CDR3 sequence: CASSKTGAPNTEAFF. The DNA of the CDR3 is TGTGCCAGCAGTAAGACAGGGGCCCCGAACACTGAAGCTTTCTTT.

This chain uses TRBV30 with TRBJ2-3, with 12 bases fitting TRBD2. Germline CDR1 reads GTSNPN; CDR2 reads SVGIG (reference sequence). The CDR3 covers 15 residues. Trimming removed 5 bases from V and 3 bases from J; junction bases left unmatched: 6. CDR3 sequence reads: CAWASGGARTDTQYF. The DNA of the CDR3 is TGTGCCTGGGCTAGCGGGGGGGCGAGGACAGATACGCAGTATTTT.

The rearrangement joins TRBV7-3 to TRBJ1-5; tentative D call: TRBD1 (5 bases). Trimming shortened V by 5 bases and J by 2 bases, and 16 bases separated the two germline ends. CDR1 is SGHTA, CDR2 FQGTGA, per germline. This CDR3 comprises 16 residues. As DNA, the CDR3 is TGTGCCAGCAGCCCCCCCGGGACGGGTGGCAATCAGCCCCAGCATTTT. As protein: CASSPPGTGGNQPQHF. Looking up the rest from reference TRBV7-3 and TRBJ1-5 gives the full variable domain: GAGVSQTPSNKVTEKGKYVELRCDPISGHTALYWYRQSLGQGPEFLIYFQGTGAADDSGLPNDRFFAVRPEGSVSTLKIQRTERGDSAVYLCASSPPGTGGNQPQHFGDGTRLSIL.

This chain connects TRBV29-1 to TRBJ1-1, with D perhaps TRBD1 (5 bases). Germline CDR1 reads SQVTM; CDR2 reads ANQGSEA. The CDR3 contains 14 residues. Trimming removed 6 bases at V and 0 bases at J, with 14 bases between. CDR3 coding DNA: TGCAGCGTCTCGTCCAGGGCTGTGAACACTGAAGCTTTCTTT. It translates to CSVSSRAVNTEAFF.

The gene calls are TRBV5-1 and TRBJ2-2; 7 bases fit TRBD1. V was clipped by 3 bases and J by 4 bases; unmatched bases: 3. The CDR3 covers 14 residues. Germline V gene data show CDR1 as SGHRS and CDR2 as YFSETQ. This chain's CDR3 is CASSWDSTTGELFF. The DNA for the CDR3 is TGCGCCAGCAGCTGGGACAGTACCACCGGGGAGCTGTTTTTT.

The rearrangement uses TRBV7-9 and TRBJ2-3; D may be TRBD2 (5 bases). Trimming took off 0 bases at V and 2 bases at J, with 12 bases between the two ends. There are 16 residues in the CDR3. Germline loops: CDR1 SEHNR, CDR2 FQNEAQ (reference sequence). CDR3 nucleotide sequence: TGTGCCAGCAGCTTAGCAGGTTCCGGGAACACAGATACGCAGTATTTT. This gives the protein CASSLAGSGNTDTQYF. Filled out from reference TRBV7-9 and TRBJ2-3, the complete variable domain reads DTGVSQNPRHKITKRGQNVTFRCDPISEHNRLYWYRQTLGQGPEFLTYFQNEAQLEKSRLLSDRFSAERPKGSFSTLEIQRTEQGDSAMYLCASSLAGSGNTDTQYFGPGTRLTVL.

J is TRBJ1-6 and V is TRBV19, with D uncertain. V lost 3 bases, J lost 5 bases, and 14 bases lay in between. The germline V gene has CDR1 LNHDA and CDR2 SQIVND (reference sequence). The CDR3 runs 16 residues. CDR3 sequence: CASSILAVGNNSPLHF. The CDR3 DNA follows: TGTGCCAGTAGTATTCTAGCGGTTGGGAATAATTCACCCCTCCACTTT.

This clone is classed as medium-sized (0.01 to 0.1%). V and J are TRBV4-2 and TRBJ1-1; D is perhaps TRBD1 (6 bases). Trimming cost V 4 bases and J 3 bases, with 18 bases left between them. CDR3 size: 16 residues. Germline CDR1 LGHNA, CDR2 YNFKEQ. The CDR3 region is CASSPLTGTEDTEAFF. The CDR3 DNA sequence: TGTGCCAGCAGCCCGTTGACAGGCACGGAGGACACTGAAGCTTTCTTT.

CDR3 region: CASGATGDNYGYTF. CDR3 nucleotide sequence: TGTGCTAGTGGAGCCACAGGGGATAACTATGGCTACACCTTC. The rearrangement joins TRBV12-5 to TRBJ1-2, with TRBD1 matching over 7 bases. V lost 6 bases to trimming and J lost 1 base; unmatched junction nucleotides: 5. The CDR3 loop spans 14 amino acids. Per germline, CDR1 LGHNT and CDR2 FRNRAP.

CDR3 loop: CASSLVAGQMNTEAFF. In DNA form, the CDR3 reads TGCGCCAGCAGCTTGGTGGCAGGACAAATGAACACTGAAGCTTTCTTT. The J gene is TRBJ1-1, the V gene TRBV5-1; tentatively, D is TRBD1 (5 bases). Germline V gene data show CDR1 as SGHRS and CDR2 as YFSETQ. CDR3 length equals 16 residues. V was clipped by 0 bases and J by 0 bases, with 12 bases between them.

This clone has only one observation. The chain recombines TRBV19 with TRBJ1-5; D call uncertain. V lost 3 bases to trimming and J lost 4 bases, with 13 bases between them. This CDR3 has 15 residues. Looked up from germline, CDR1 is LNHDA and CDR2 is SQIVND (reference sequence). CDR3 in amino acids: CASSIQIRGNQPQHF. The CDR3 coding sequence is TGTGCCAGTAGTATTCAGATCCGCGGAAATCAGCCCCAGCATTTT.

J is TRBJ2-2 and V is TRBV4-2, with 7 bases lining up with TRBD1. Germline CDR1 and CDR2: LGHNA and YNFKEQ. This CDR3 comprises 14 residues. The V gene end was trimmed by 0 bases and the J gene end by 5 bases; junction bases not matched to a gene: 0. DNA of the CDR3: TGTGCCAGCAGCCAAGAACAGGGGACCGGGGAGCTGTTTTTT. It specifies CASSQEQGTGELFF.

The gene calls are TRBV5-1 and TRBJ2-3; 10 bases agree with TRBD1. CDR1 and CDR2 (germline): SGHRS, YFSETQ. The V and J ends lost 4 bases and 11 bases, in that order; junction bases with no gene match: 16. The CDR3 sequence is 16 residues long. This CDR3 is CASSIEPGQGPFEQYF. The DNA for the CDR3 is TGCGCCAGCAGCATAGAACCGGGACAGGGGCCCTTCGAGCAGTATTTT. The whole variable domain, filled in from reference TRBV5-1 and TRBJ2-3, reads KAGVTQTPRYLIKTRGQQVTLSCSPISGHRSVSWYQQTPGQGLQFLFEYFSETQRNKGNFPGRFSGRQFSNSRSEMNVSTLELGDSALYLCASSIEPGQGPFEQYFGPGTRLTVL.

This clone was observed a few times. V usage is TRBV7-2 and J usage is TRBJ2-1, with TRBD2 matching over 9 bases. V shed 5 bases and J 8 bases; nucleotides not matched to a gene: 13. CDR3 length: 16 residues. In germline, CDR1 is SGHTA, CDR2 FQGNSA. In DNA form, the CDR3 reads TGTGCCAGCAGCCCCCGGGGTAGCGGGGGAGGATATGAGCAGTTCTTC. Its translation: CASSPRGSGGGYEQFF.

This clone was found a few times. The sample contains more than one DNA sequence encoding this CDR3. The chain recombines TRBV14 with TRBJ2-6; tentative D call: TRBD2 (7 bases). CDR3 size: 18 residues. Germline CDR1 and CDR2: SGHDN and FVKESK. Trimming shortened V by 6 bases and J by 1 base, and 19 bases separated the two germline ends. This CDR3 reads CASRRGGGGASGANVLTF. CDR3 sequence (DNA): TGTGCCAGCAGGCGGGGTGGAGGGGGGGCGTCTGGGGCCAACGTCCTGACTTTC. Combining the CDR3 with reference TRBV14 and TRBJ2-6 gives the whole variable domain EAGVTQFPSHSVIEKGQTVTLRCDPISGHDNLYWYRRVMGKEIKFLLHFVKESKQDESGMPNNRFLAERTGGTYSTLKVQPAELEDSGVYFCASRRGGGGASGANVLTFGAGSRLTVL.

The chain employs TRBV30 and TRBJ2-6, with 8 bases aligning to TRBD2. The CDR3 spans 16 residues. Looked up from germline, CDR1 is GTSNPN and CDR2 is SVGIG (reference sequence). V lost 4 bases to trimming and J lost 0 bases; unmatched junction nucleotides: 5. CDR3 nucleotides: TGTGCCTGGACTAGCGGGTCCCACTCTGGGGCCAACGTCCTGACTTTC. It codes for CAWTSGSHSGANVLTF.

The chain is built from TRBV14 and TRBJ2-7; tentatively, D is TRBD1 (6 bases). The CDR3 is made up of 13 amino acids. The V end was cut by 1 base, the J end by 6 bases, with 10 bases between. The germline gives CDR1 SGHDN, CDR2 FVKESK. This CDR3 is CASSQGQGLEQYF. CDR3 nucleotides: TGTGCCAGCAGCCAAGGGCAGGGGCTCGAGCAGTACTTC.

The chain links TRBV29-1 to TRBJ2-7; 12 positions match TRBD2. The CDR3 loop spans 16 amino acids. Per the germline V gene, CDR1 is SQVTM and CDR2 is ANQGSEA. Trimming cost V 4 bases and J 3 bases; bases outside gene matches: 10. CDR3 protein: CSVVGLAGGPRYEQYF. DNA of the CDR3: TGCAGCGTTGTAGGGCTAGCGGGGGGGCCCCGCTACGAGCAGTACTTC.

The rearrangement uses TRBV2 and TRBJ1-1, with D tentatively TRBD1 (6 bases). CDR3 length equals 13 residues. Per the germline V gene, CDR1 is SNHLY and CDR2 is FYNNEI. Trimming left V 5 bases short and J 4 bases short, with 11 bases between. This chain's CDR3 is CASSKQGGTEAFF. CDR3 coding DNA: TGTGCCAGCAGTAAACAGGGCGGCACTGAAGCTTTCTTT.